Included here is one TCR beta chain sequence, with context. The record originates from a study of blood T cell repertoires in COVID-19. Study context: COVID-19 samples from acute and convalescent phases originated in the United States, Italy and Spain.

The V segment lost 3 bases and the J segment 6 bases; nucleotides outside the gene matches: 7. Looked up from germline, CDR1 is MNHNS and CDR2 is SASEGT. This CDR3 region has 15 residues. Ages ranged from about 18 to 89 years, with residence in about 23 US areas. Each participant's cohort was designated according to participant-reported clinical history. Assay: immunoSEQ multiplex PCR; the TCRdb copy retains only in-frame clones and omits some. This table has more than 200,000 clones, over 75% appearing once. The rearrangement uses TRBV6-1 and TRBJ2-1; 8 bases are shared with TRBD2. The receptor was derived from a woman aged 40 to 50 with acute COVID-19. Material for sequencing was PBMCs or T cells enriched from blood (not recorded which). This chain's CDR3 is CASSESGRGGNEQFF. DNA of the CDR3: TGTGCCAGCAGTGAGAGCGGGAGAGGGGGCAATGAGCAGTTCTTC.